Each of the 16 T cell receptor beta chains below was sequenced from the same sample in a study of cytomegalovirus exposure and HLA in healthy donors. The assay was immunoSEQ multiplex PCR, and TCRdb's table has in-frame clones only and misses some. The repertoire holds some 150,000 clones, approximately 88% seen once, with about 4.9% in the top ten. Material: PBMCs. These receptors all come from a man in his late teens or twenties in good health and CMV-seropositive.

This chain joins TRBV5-1 and TRBJ1-2, with TRBD1 as a possible D gene (6 bases). The CDR3 runs 13 residues. Germline values: CDR1 SGHRS, CDR2 YFSETQ. V lost 0 bases to trimming and J lost 7 bases, with 10 bases between them. CDR3 coding DNA: TGCGCCAGCAGCTTGGAGGGGGAATCTGGCTACACCTTC. It is translated as CASSLEGESGYTF.

The genes are TRBV6-4 and TRBJ2-3; D is perhaps TRBD2 (5 bases). The CDR3 consists of 14 residues. The V gene lost 3 bases and the J gene lost 7 bases, with 14 bases spanning the gap. Germline V gene data show CDR1 as MRHNA and CDR2 as SNTAGT. CDR3 region: CASSEEDSRNTQYF. The CDR3 coding sequence is TGTGCCAGCAGTGAAGAGGACTCTAGGAATACGCAGTATTTT.

V gene TRBV9 combines with J gene TRBJ2-4; 8 bases align to TRBD1. This CDR3 is 13 amino acids long. The V segment lost 6 bases and the J segment 6 bases; nucleotides outside the gene matches: 5. CDR1 is SGDLS and CDR2 is YYNGEE in the germline V gene. The CDR3 spells CASKDRVANIQYF. The DNA for the CDR3 is TGTGCCAGCAAGGACAGGGTTGCAAACATTCAGTACTTC.

The gene calls are TRBV13 and TRBJ2-1, with D tentatively TRBD2 (5 bases). Germline V gene lookup returns CDR1 PRHDT and CDR2 FYEKMQ (reference sequence). This CDR3 is 20 amino acids long. V was shortened by 1 base and J by 1 base, with 23 bases between the two germline ends. The CDR3 loop is CASSLEDWRSISGSYNEQFF. CDR3 nucleotides: TGTGCCAGCAGCTTAGAGGACTGGCGGAGCATATCAGGTTCCTACAATGAGCAGTTCTTC.

The chain employs TRBV7-9 and TRBJ2-2; 8 nucleotides agree with TRBD2. With V trimmed by 3 bases and J by 2 bases, 2 bases remained unmatched. CDR3 length: 15 residues. Germline V gives CDR1 SEHNR, CDR2 FQNEAQ (reference sequence). The CDR3 protein is CASSFLAGNTGELFF. CDR3 coding DNA: TGTGCCAGCAGCTTCCTAGCGGGTAACACCGGGGAGCTGTTTTTT. The whole variable domain, remainder taken from reference TRBV7-9 and TRBJ2-2, is DTGVSQNPRHKITKRGQNVTFRCDPISEHNRLYWYRQTLGQGPEFLTYFQNEAQLEKSRLLSDRFSAERPKGSFSTLEIQRTEQGDSAMYLCASSFLAGNTGELFFGEGSRLTVL.

The chain carries TRBV29-1 and TRBJ1-4; 7 bases are a match to TRBD1. CDR3 size: 12 residues. Germline V gene data show CDR1 as SQVTM and CDR2 as ANQGSEA. For the CDR3, the DNA is TGCAATGCCGGGGACAGCCTTGAAAAACTGTTTTTT. It specifies CNAGDSLEKLFF.

This chain links TRBV6-5 with TRBJ1-6; D unresolved. Trimming left V 7 bases short and J 5 bases short, with 12 bases between. Germline V gene data show CDR1 as MNHEY and CDR2 as SVGAGI. The CDR3 contains 14 residues. The CDR3 DNA reads as TGTGCCAGCACCGCCCCCGGGAATAATTCACCCCTCCACTTT. It codes for CASTAPGNNSPLHF.

The V and J genes are TRBV5-6 and TRBJ2-5; no definite D call. From germline, CDR1 is SGHDT and CDR2 YYEEEE. V was shortened by 3 bases and J by 2 bases, with 17 bases between the two germline ends. The CDR3 spans 16 residues. This CDR3 reads CASSSRGGPIQETQYF. DNA for the CDR3: TGTGCCAGCAGCTCTCGAGGCGGTCCAATTCAAGAGACCCAGTACTTC.

The V call is TRBV5-1, the J call TRBJ1-2; weak D call: TRBD1 (6 bases). The germline CDR1 and CDR2 sequences are SGHRS and YFSETQ. V was shortened by 6 bases and J by 2 bases, with 17 bases between the two germline ends. The CDR3 has 15 residues. CDR3 coding DNA: TGCGCCAGCAAGGCTGGGGACAAGGGGAACTATGGCTACACCTTC. Amino acid sequence: CASKAGDKGNYGYTF.

The chain recombines TRBV19 with TRBJ1-5, with TRBD1 as a possible D gene (6 bases). Germline V gene lookup returns CDR1 LNHDA and CDR2 SQIVND (reference sequence). The V end lost 5 bases, the J end lost 6 bases, and 11 bases lay between the germline ends. This CDR3 region has 13 residues. The chain's CDR3 is CASSPTGIQPQHF. CDR3 DNA: TGTGCCAGTAGTCCTACAGGGATTCAGCCCCAGCATTTT.

V gene TRBV6-1 combines with J gene TRBJ2-1, with 11 positions matching TRBD2. The germline V gene encodes CDR1 MNHNS and CDR2 SASEGT. After removal of 4 bases from V and 4 bases from J, the junction contained 0 bases not matched to a gene. The CDR3 length is 14 residues. CDR3 region: CASSASGRYNEQFF. In DNA form, the CDR3 reads TGTGCCAGCAGTGCTAGCGGGAGGTACAATGAGCAGTTCTTC.

The rearrangement links TRBV19 to TRBJ2-3, with D tentatively TRBD1 (6 bases). V lost 1 base to trimming and J lost 3 bases, with 11 bases between them. This CDR3 comprises 15 residues. Germline CDR1 and CDR2: LNHDA and SQIVND (reference sequence). The CDR3 DNA sequence: TGTGCCAGTAGTATAGGGCAGGGGTCGACAGATACGCAGTATTTT. The encoded protein is CASSIGQGSTDTQYF. Full variable domain (missing parts from reference TRBV19 and TRBJ2-3): DGGITQSPKYLFRKEGQNVTLSCEQNLNHDAMYWYRQDPGQGLRLIYYSQIVNDFQKGDIAEGYSVSREKKESFPLTVTSAQKNPTAFYLCASSIGQGSTDTQYFGPGTRLTVL.

V gene TRBV29-1 combines with J gene TRBJ2-4; tentatively, D is TRBD2 (5 bases). Germline-derived CDR1 and CDR2 are SQVTM and ANQGSEA. Trimming took off 2 bases at V and 5 bases at J, with 16 bases between the two ends. The CDR3 covers 15 residues. CDR3 DNA: TGCAGCGTTGAAAAACCGAGTCGGGAAGAAAACATTCAGTACTTC. This sequence encodes CSVEKPSREENIQYF.

The chain employs TRBV6-1 and TRBJ1-2; TRBD1 is a possible D gene (6 bases). Trimming pared 7 bases from V and 4 bases from J, leaving 16 bases between. Germline CDR1 and CDR2: MNHNS and SASEGT. The CDR3 is made up of 14 amino acids. The CDR3 coding sequence is TGTGCCAGCAAAGACGGGGGGGCGGGCTATGGCTACACCTTC. This codes for CASKDGGAGYGYTF.

J is TRBJ2-1 and V is TRBV13; 12 bases fit TRBD2. Germline V gene data show CDR1 as PRHDT and CDR2 as FYEKMQ (reference sequence). The J segment lost 1 base and the V segment lost 5 bases, leaving 9 bases of the junction unmatched. CDR3 length: 18 residues. In nucleotides, the CDR3 is TGTGCCAGCAGCCCTTCAGGACTAGCGGGACTTTCCTACAATGAGCAGTTCTTC. Protein product: CASSPSGLAGLSYNEQFF.

The CDR3: CASSFSGQGSRGYTF. DNA of the CDR3: TGCGCCAGCAGCTTCTCAGGGCAGGGAAGTAGAGGCTACACCTTC. The V gene is TRBV5-1, the J gene TRBJ1-2; D is perhaps TRBD1 (5 bases). The ends were cut back, 2 bases at V and 8 bases at J, with 19 bases in the middle. Germline lookup yields CDR1 SGHRS and CDR2 YFSETQ. The CDR3 loop spans 15 amino acids.